This T cell receptor beta chain was identified in a study of cytomegalovirus exposure and HLA in healthy donors (dated by TCRdb to 2016 to 2017). At the level of the whole study: An earlier analysis of some 550 of the donors reported 250 to 300 Gb of sequence data and 120 million or so unique TCR beta sequences from about 179 million T cells. About 310 gigabases of sequencing data and tens of millions of unique TCR sequences were included in an early release covering roughly 700 HLA-typed donors. Of the roughly 390 genotyped donors, 81% fell in the genetic ancestry cluster associated with self-reported Caucasian donors. The aim of the study was to test whether cataloging public T cell receptors could identify signatures of past pathogen exposure. Using immunosequencing, the study profiled T cell repertoires from about 650 subjects and related those repertoires to cytomegalovirus serostatus. In addition to the first cohort of roughly 670 subjects, a separate validation cohort of 120 different subjects was used. To predict cytomegalovirus infection status, the study brought together high-throughput TCR immunosequencing, statistical association of individual TCRs with disease status, and machine learning. A later analysis re-analyzed previously published TCR beta repertoires from 550 to 700 donors and added high-resolution HLA genotyping to study TCR occurrence patterns. Rather than drawing on any new phenotypic data, the later analysis identified candidate immune exposures from TCR beta sequences and the way those sequences occurred across donors. To decide whether each TCR beta V gene segment behaved as functional or pseudogenic, an earlier analysis of approximately 620 of the donors relied on high-throughput TCR beta sequencing. Donor age, sex, ethnicity and CMV serostatus were collected together with the repertoire data. A later genetic analysis took genome-wide SNP genotypes for about three fifths of the roughly 670 donors and used that subset as a discovery cohort. All discovery cohort repertoires had been generated using a single sequencing platform. HLA typing included class I and class II loci at four-digit resolution. Typing coverage differed by locus: A, B, C, DRB1 and DQB1 were typed in about 629-640 donors, DQA1 in 500 to 550, DPA1 in around 610, and DPB1 in around 440. Roughly five DR-DQ haplotypes were treated as single units for association and clustering because of strong linkage in the cohort. Among a few hundred genotyped donors of the cohort, an average of approximately 250,000 unique TCR beta nucleotide sequences were sequenced per donor, roughly a sixth of them non-productive.

The cohort was made up of under 800 healthy bone marrow donors. All cohort members were sampled while nominally healthy, although unrecorded immune exposures were likely present. The donor was CMV seronegative and was included in the group of over 300 seronegative cohort members. A peripheral blood sample was collected from each donor, and TCR beta sequencing was performed on peripheral blood mononuclear cells. Genomic DNA extraction from the blood cell samples was performed with the Qiagen DNeasy Blood Extraction Kit. Library preparation employed the immunoSEQ multiplex PCR assay. For the multiplex PCR, a mixture combining 60 forward primers for TCR Vbeta segments and 13 reverse primers for TCR Jbeta segments was used. Amplification of the CDR3 region of rearranged TCR beta genes was performed with a multiplex PCR assay on genomic DNA. On the Illumina HiSeq System, the amplified TCR beta libraries were sequenced as 87-base-pair reads. The published analysis was carried out like this. A later analysis counted about 82 million unique TCR beta chains across the 650 to 800 repertoires, and 10 million to 12 million of these chains were shared by at least two donors. To remove PCR and sequencing errors, raw reads were error-corrected and collapsed into unique sequences using a nearest-neighbor algorithm that merged closely related sequences. To assign V, D and J gene segments, CDR3 sequences were aligned to IMGT reference sequences. For a sequence to be retained, at least a six-nucleotide match to both a V gene segment and a J gene segment was required. Rearrangements were classified as productive when the CDR3 lacked stop codons and remained in frame with V and J, and all other rearrangements were classified as non-productive. CDR3 was defined by IMGT convention, running from the second conserved V-encoded cysteine to the conserved J-encoded phenylalanine. The earlier analysis of about 560 of the donors excluded any sequence lacking an unambiguous match to a single V gene segment. An earlier analysis of about 590 of the donors classified V segments as functional when productive rearrangements were above 56.7% and as segregating when the standard deviation between donors was above 5%. To diagnose cytomegalovirus status from the catalog of TCR beta chain sequences, a statistical classification framework was built. In a later analysis, V and J genes were assigned by comparing TCR nucleotide sequences against IMGT/GENE-DB human TR gene sequences. A later analysis assigned CDR3 sequences and most-parsimonious VDJ recombination scenarios with the TCRdist pipeline. In a later analysis, each TCR beta chain was defined by its CDR3 amino acid sequence together with its V-gene family, and reads lacking a unique V-gene family were excluded. In a later analysis, around 650 highly shared, low-generation-probability nucleotide sequences were removed to address suspected cross-contamination and a sequencing artifact. In a later analysis, a clonal expansion index for each public chain was calculated from normalized within-repertoire ranks of inferred template counts. Generation probabilities in a later analysis came from a VDJ recombination model fitted to out-of-frame rearrangements, and those results were checked against IGoR. Hypergeometric tests were used in a later analysis to score TCR-TCR, TCR-HLA and TCR-CMV co-occurrence, with a repertoire-size bias correction applied to the TCR pairs. False discovery rates were estimated in a later analysis by permuting HLA or CMV assignments 20 times. In a later analysis, co-occurring TCRs were grouped using DBSCAN, and TCRdist sequence similarity was added for clustering within HLA-allele-positive subsets. Repertoires with fewer than 30,000 or more than 120,000 public chains were left out of co-occurrence clustering, as were four to six repertoires with anomalous nucleotide sharing. TCRdb carries this immuneACCESS record with in-frame sequences only. Its versions omit some clonotypes, under half of them owing to an unresolved V gene in the studies checked, with the rest unexplained. The D gene and trimming were derived from the DNA, and the V and J assignments and clone size from that table. The sample data list over 90,000 clones, and around 73% of these were observed just once. Roughly 4% of the sample goes to the ten largest clones.

With regard to this clone: Its antigen remains unidentified. It has no much larger one-base neighbor in the sample; base qualities were not kept.

Here is what the overall study found, with its caveats: The authors suggested that the approach could potentially be generalized to other disease states and immunological phenotypes. A total of about 180 TCR beta chains were listed by the study as associated with cytomegalovirus. In a later analysis, TCR association rates were found to vary across HLA loci, with the most associated TCRs seen for DRB1 alleles and the fewest for HLA-C alleles. An earlier analysis of 450 to 750 of the donors showed that most TCR beta V segments appeared in productive rearrangements either about 87% or about 30% of the time, which broadly matched IMGT annotations. The classifier was reported to diagnose cytomegalovirus status with high specificity and sensitivity in both the original and validation cohorts. For the cohort, immune exposure information was limited to CMV serostatus. In a later analysis, several top co-occurrence clusters were reported to appear linked to parvovirus B19, influenza, CMV and Epstein-Barr virus. Because counts were too low, roughly 18 rarely observed V segments, including chromosome 9 orphons, were left out of the earlier analysis of some 640 of the donors. A further reported finding was that TCR beta sequences accurately predicted the HLA-A and HLA-B alleles for most subjects in the first cohort. The cohort was sequenced for TCR beta chains only, and without alpha or paired-chain data the features that could be detected were limited. A later analysis found that most CMV-associated TCR beta chains appeared HLA-restricted, with HLA associations seemingly driven largely by CMV exposure. A later genetic analysis associated a missense DCLRE1C variant with V-gene and J-gene trimming of TCR beta chains, and an independent cohort replicated the association. A later analysis associated 16,951 TCR beta sequences with specific HLA alleles at a false discovery rate of 0.05. Three of the identified cytomegalovirus-associated TCR beta chains were confirmed in vitro to be specific for cytomegalovirus antigens. The sequencing pipeline was judged likely to have produced a cluster of highly shared sequence variants as a technical artifact. Because some donors lacked HLA typing at each locus, the association tests relied only on the typed subset. Strong co-occurrence of HLA alleles, especially DR and DQ, made assigning TCR associations to individual alleles difficult. Across donors, most TCR sequences were observed very rarely, whereas some public TCRs were present in many individuals. Sequencing depth was assumed to be roughly uniform across donors in the presence/absence analyses, though that assumption may not hold. In a later analysis, HLA-associated TCR beta chains showed more clonal expansion and lower generation probabilities than non-associated chains that were equally common. A later genetic analysis reported fewer N-insertions in productive TCRs among donors in an Asian-associated ancestry cluster than the 666-donor mean. Linkage disequilibrium might explain the correlated functional status among segregating V segments, but an unknown experimental factor could not be excluded.

The origin of this receptor is a man aged 35 to 55 in good health and CMV-seronegative. Material for sequencing was PBMCs.

The bases are TGCGCCAGCAGCGTTTACAGGGAGACCCAGTACTTC. This sequence encodes CASSVYRETQYF. The rearrangement joined TRBV5-1 to TRBJ2-5, and perhaps TRBD1 as D gene, on 5 matching bases. V is pared back by 4 bases and J by 5 bases, with 9 bases lying between the germline termini. The CDR3 starts with the cysteine, ends with the phenylalanine, and has 12 residues. Just the 36-base CDR3 DNA is kept, in frame starting at base 1. The germline V gene sets CDR1 to SGHRS and CDR2 to YFSETQ.